This TCR beta chain was observed in a study of T cells after yellow fever vaccination. At the level of the study: For low cell numbers, libraries were made with SMART-Seq v4 Ultra Low Input. Study findings and constraints: Most primary-vaccination clones reappeared after the booster (just under 98% CD4, 75% to 90% CD8).

Production of TCR cDNA was by 5'RACE template switching, which also added a universal primer site and UMIs. One entry per CDR3 protein, called by TCRdb with MiXCR from the 5' RACE reads. The sample contains roughly 500,000 distinct CDR3 sequences, less than 20% of which appear only once. Trimming stripped 1 base from V and 5 bases from J, with 14 bases between. Germline V gene data show CDR1 as SGHVS and CDR2 as FNYEAQ. This CDR3 has 15 residues. A remark on this clonotype: What it binds is not known.

This chain joins TRBV7-6 and TRBJ2-5; weak D call: TRBD2 (5 bases). The material sequenced was PBMCs, taken 15 days after the yellow fever booster vaccination. The sequence was collected from a man aged 25 to 40 who received the YFV17D yellow fever vaccine. CDR3 DNA sequence: TGTGCCAGCAGCTTAGATAGACTCAGGAGGGAGACCCAGTACTTC. Protein product: CASSLDRLRRETQYF.